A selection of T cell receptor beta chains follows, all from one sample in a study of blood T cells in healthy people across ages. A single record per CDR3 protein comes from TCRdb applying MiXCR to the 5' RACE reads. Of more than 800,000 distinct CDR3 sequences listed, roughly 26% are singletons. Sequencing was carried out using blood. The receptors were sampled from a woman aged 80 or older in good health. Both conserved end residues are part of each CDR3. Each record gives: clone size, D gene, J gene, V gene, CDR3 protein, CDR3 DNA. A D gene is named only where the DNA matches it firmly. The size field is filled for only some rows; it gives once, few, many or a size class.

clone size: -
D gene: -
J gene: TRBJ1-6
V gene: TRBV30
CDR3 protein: CAWSRQNNSPLHF
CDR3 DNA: TGTGCCTGGAGTCGGCAGAATAATTCACCCCTCCACTTT

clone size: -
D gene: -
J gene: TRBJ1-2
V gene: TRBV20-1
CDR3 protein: CTVTQGSYGYTF
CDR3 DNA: TGCACCGTTACTCAGGGCAGCTATGGCTACACCTTC

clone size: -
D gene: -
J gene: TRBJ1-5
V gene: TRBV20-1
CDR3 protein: CSARDRLTAQPQHF
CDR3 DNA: TGCAGTGCTAGAGATCGTTTAACAGCTCAGCCCCAGCATTTT

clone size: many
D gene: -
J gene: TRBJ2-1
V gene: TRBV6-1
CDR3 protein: CASWGTNEQFF
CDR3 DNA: TGTGCCAGCTGGGGTACTAATGAGCAGTTCTTC

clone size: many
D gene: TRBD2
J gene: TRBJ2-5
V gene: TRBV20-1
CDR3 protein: CSARVGGEETQYF
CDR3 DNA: TGCAGTGCTAGAGTTGGGGGGGAAGAGACCCAGTACTTC

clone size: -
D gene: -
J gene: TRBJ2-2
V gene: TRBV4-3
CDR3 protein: CASSYGPGGDSGELFF
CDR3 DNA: TGCGCCAGCAGCTACGGGCCCGGGGGCGATTCCGGGGAGCTGTTTTTT

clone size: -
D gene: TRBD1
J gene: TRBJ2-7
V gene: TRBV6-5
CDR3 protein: CANSSPGQVLYEQYF
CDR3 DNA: TGTGCCAACAGTTCACCGGGACAGGTCTTGTACGAGCAGTACTTC

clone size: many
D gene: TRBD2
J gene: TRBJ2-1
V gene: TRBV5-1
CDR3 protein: CASSLALAGGPEQFF
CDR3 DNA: TGCGCCAGCAGCTTGGCGCTAGCGGGGGGCCCCGAGCAGTTCTTC

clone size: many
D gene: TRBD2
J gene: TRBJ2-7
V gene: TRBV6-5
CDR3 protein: CASRPGLAGVKSSYEQYF
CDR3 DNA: TGTGCCAGCAGGCCGGGACTAGCGGGGGTCAAAAGCTCCTACGAGCAGTACTTC

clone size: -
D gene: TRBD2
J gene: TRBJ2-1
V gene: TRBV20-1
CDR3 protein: CSVLRPSGGNNEQFF
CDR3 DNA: TGCAGTGTTCTCCGTCCAAGCGGGGGAAACAATGAGCAGTTCTTC

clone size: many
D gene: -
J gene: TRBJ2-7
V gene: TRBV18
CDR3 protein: CASSLSVGGSYEQYF
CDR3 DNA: TGTGCCAGCTCCCTAAGCGTTGGAGGGTCCTACGAGCAGTACTTC

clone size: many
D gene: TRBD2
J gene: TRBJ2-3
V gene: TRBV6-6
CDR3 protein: CASSLSGGNADTQYF
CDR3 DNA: TGTGCCAGCAGCCTGAGCGGGGGGAACGCAGATACGCAGTATTTT

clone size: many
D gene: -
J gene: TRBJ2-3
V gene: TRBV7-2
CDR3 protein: CASSFRPPYTSDTQYF
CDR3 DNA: TGTGCCAGCAGCTTTAGGCCCCCTTACACCTCAGATACGCAGTATTTT

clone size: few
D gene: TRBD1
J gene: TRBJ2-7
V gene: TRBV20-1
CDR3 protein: CSALDRGRAHNEQYF
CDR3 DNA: TGCAGTGCTCTGGACAGGGGGCGCGCGCACAATGAGCAGTACTTC

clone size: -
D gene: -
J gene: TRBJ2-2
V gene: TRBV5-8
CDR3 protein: CASSLGLGTVTGELFF
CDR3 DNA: TGTGCCAGCAGCTTGGGTCTGGGGACGGTCACCGGGGAGCTGTTTTTT

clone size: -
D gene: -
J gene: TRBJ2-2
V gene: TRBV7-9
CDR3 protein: CASRRTESGTGELFF
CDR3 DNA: TGTGCCAGCAGGCGGACAGAATCGGGCACCGGGGAGCTGTTTTTT

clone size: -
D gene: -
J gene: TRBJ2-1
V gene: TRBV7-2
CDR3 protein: CASSLAGESEQFF
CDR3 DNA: TGTGCCAGCAGCTTAGCGGGAGAGTCTGAGCAGTTCTTC

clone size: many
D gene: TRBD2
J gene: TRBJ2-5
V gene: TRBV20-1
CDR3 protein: CSALLAGGPRETQYF
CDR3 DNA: TGCAGTGCCCTACTAGCGGGGGGGCCTAGGGAGACCCAGTACTTC

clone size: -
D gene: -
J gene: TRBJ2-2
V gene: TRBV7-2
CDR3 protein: CASSLSGGAPGELFF
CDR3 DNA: TGTGCCAGCAGCTTATCTGGTGGGGCCCCCGGGGAGCTGTTTTTT

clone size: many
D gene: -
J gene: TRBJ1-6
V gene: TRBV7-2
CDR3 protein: CASSLATPPNSPLHF
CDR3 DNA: TGTGCCAGCAGCTTAGCCACGCCACCTAATTCACCCCTCCACTTT

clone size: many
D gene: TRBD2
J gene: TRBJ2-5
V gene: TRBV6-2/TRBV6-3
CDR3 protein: CASSTGTSGQETQYF
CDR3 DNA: TGTGCCAGCAGTACCGGGACTAGCGGACAAGAGACCCAGTACTTC

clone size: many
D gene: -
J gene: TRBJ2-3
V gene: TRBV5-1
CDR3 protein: CASSLESSTDTQYF
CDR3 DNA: TGTGCCAGCAGCTTAGAGAGTAGCACAGATACGCAGTATTTT

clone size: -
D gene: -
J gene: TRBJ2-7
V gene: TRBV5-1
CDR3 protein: CASSLDPADDEQYF
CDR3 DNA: TGCGCCAGCAGCTTGGATCCAGCGGATGACGAGCAGTACTTC

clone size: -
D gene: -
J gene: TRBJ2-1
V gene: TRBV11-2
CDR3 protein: CASSINEQFF
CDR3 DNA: TGTGCCAGCAGCATCAATGAGCAGTTCTTC

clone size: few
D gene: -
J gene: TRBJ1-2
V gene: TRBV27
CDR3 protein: CASSFKGGPYGYTF
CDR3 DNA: TGTGCCAGCAGTTTTAAAGGCGGACCATATGGCTACACCTTC

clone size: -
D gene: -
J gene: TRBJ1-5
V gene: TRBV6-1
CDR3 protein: CASSERRPLNSNQPQHF
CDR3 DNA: TGTGCCAGCAGTGAGAGGCGGCCACTCAATAGCAATCAGCCCCAGCATTTT

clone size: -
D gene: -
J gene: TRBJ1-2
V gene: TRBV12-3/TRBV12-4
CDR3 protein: CASSPPPGTSRNGYTF
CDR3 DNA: TGTGCCAGCAGTCCCCCCCCCGGGACCAGCAGGAATGGCTACACCTTC

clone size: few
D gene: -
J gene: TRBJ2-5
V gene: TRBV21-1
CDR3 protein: CASSKGQGVRETQYF
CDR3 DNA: TGTGCCAGCAGCAAAGGACAGGGTGTCCGGGAGACCCAGTACTTC

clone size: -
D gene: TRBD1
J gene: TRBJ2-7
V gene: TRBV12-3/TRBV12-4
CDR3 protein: CASSRQGSVEQYF
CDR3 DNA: TGTGCCAGCAGTCGACAGGGTTCGGTCGAGCAGTACTTC

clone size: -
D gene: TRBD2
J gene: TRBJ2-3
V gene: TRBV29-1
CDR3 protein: CSWGGRTDTQYF
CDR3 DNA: TGCAGCTGGGGAGGGAGAACAGATACGCAGTATTTT

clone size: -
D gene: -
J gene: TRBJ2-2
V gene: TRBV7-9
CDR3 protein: CASSLATVHTGELFF
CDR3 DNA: TGTGCCAGCAGCTTAGCCACAGTCCACACCGGGGAGCTGTTTTTT

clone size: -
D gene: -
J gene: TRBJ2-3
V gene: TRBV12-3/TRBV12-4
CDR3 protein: CASRTSGVSTDAQYF
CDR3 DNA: TGTGCCAGCCGGACTTCTGGAGTGAGCACAGATGCGCAGTATTTT

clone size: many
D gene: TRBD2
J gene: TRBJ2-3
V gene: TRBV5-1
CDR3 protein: CASSGGSPTDTQYF
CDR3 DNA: TGCGCCAGCAGCGGCGGGAGCCCCACAGATACGCAGTATTTT

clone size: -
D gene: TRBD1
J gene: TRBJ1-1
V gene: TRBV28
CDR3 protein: CAAKTGANTEAFF
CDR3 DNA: TGTGCCGCCAAGACAGGGGCTAACACTGAAGCTTTCTTT

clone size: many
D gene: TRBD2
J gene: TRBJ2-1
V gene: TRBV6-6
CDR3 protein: CASSYSRLAWEDEQFF
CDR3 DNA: TGTGCCAGCAGTTACTCTAGACTAGCTTGGGAGGATGAGCAGTTCTTC

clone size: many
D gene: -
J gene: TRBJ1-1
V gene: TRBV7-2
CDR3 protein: CASSLQDYTEAFF
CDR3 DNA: TGTGCCAGCAGCTTACAGGATTACACTGAAGCTTTCTTT

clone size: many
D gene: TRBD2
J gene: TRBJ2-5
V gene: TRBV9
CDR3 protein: CASSVGNAGGREETQYF
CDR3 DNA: TGTGCCAGCAGCGTAGGCAACGCGGGGGGCCGGGAGGAGACCCAGTACTTC

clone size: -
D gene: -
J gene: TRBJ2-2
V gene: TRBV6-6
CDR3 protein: CASSYSGTDTGGLFF
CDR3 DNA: TGTGCCAGCAGTTATTCCGGGACAGACACCGGGGGGCTGTTTTTT